The T cell receptor beta chain described here comes from a study of T cell responses to AZD1222 COVID-19 vaccine. Points on this clone: What it recognizes is unknown.

General observations from the study: A reported finding is that nearly half of spike-specific TCRs target unmutated variant regions. Spike-specific TCR breadth and depth both grew after two AZD1222 doses. All repertoire sampling was performed exclusively after the peak T cell response. White British donors predominated, females outnumbered males, and clonal diversity was possibly underestimated.

Sequencing used immunoSEQ multiplex PCR; TCRdb keeps in-frame clones, though not all of them. The table includes around 220,000 clones, less than 95% detected once. The TCR was taken from an adult who received the MenACWY meningococcal vaccine as a control. The source was peripheral blood, collected 28 days after the second dose of the MenACWY control vaccine.

The CDR3 DNA is TGTGCCGCCGGACGAGCGGTCACCGGGGAGCTGTTTTTT. Translated, it gives CAAGRAVTGELFF. The chain uses TRBV24-1 and TRBJ2-2, with a weak D call TRBD2 (5 bases). Germline values: CDR1 KGHDR, CDR2 SFDVKD. V lost 12 bases to trimming and J lost 4 bases, with 14 bases between them. This CDR3 has 13 residues.